This T cell receptor (beta chain) was captured by sequencing in a study of cytomegalovirus exposure and HLA in healthy donors. Primers included in the PCR were 60 Vbeta and 13 Jbeta primers. Assay: immunoSEQ multiplex PCR; the TCRdb copy retains only in-frame clones and omits some. Seen here are some 150,000 clones, over 75% observed once, and the top ten hold roughly 1.2%. Comments on this clone: Its antigen is still unknown.

Points from the study as a whole: There were several of the most significant clusters that appeared linked to common viral pathogens in a later analysis. Sequencing probably produced one cluster of sequence variants that were highly shared.

The junction had 3 bases not matched to a gene; V was cut back by 4 bases and J by 0 bases. CDR3 length: 14 amino acids. Germline V gives CDR1 LNHNV, CDR2 YYDKDF (reference sequence). The rearrangement links TRBV15 to TRBJ2-7; 7 nucleotides align to TRBD2. This sequence was found in a female donor in good health and CMV-seronegative. Sequencing was performed on PBMCs. The CDR3, as DNA: TGTGCCACCAGCACCGGGGGGAGCTCCTACGAGCAGTACTTC. It specifies CATSTGGSSYEQYF.